Sequencing of this TCR beta chain was carried out in a study of cytomegalovirus exposure and HLA in healthy donors. Study-level findings and limits: Cytomegalovirus-associated TCR beta chains were listed, numbering under 200. It emerged from a later analysis that several of the most significant clusters appeared to be linked to common viral pathogens.

A word on this clone: Antigen unknown.

Amplification used 60 Vbeta primers and 13 Jbeta primers. TCRdb's copy holds only in-frame clones and misses some; the assay was immunoSEQ multiplex PCR. This sample contains tens of thousands of clones. The TCR sequence derives from a man aged 50-59 years in good health and CMV-seropositive. Sequenced material: PBMCs.

The CDR3 loop is CASSWGGDRGAYEQYV. The CDR3 DNA sequence: TGTGCCAGCAGTTGGGGGGGGGACAGGGGCGCCTACGAGCAGTACGTC. J is TRBJ2-7 and V is TRBV6-5; 10 bases fit TRBD1. This CDR3 spans 16 amino acids. Per the germline V gene, CDR1 is MNHEY and CDR2 is SVGAGI. V was clipped by 4 bases and J by 2 bases; unmatched bases: 8.